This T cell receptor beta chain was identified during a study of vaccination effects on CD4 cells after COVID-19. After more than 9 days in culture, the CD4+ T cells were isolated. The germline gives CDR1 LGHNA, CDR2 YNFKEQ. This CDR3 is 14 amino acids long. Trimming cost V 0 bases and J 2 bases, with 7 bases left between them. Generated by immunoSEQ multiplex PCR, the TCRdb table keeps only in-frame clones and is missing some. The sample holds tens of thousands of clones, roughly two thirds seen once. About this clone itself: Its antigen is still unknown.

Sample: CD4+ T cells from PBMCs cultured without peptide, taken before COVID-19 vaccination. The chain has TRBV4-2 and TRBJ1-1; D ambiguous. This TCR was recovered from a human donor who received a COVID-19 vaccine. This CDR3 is CASSQDGSNTEAFF. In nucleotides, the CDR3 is TGTGCCAGCAGCCAAGATGGTAGCAACACTGAAGCTTTCTTT.